Below, one T cell receptor (beta chain) is given with its context. There is no known antigen for this receptor. Per-base qualities were not stored, and no clone one base away is much larger. The data derive from a study of shared clonotypes between healthy human individuals (dated by TCRdb to 2020 to 2021). Regarding the study in general: The cohort comprised a couple of women and a few men aged 18 to 49 years. Between about 0.94 and 8.9 billion PBMCs per donor were obtained by leukapheresis. For each donor, CD4 naive and CD4 memory were each given three plates, CD8 naive was given two plates, and CD8 memory was given one plate. Different laboratories and diverse techniques were used to prepare libraries and sequence TCR repertoires, to increase sequencing depth and limit assay-specific biases. To estimate repertoire size and how much clonotypes are shared between individuals, the study performed deep sequencing of blood TCR repertoires from 4 to 6 healthy adults. Broad study findings and their caveats: Even with the large sequencing depth, rarefaction of the sorted-subset datasets indicated that sequencing was incomplete. Higher generation probabilities were observed for clonotypes shared by all four sorted-subset donors than for non-shared clonotypes. Pairwise subsampling led to the expectation that sequencing depth would affect the degree of clonotype sharing among donors. Sampling was restricted to blood, and TCR repertoires in tissues likely differ from the TCR repertoires found in blood. Sharing across several donors was observed for about 5% of naive CD4, 3% to 3.5% of naive CD8, about 2.3% of memory CD4, and about 0.39% of memory CD8 clonotypes. Naive subsets generally had larger estimated clonotype richness than memory subsets did. The small number of donors limited the genetic and exposure-history diversity represented.

CD8 naive samples consisted of CD45RO-negative cells that were positively selected for CCR7, yielding a CD45RA+CCR7+ population without TemRA cells. The donors were healthy, HIV-negative adults who had no recently reported acute infections or vaccinations. Only Caucasian adults living in Nashville, Tennessee, USA were represented among the donors. Blood was obtained by leukapheresis, after which PBMCs were separated by Ficoll-Histopaque density gradient centrifugation and cryopreserved in liquid nitrogen vapor phase. Analytical flow cytometry was used to check the purity and quantity of each magnetically sorted T cell population. Each sorted fraction had its genomic DNA isolated and then quantified by UV absorbance on a Nanodrop 2000c. Using the deep immunoSEQ assay, multiplex PCR amplified TCR CDR3 regions from genomic DNA. Extracted genomic DNA from each cell subset was distributed evenly across all wells of several immunoSEQ 96-well plates, and each plate was treated as a replicate. Each replicate PCR for sorted subsets received around 200 ng genomic DNA, equal to about 29,000 T cell genomes. The purified libraries were quantified using a Qubit 3.0 fluorometer, sized with a Bioanalyzer 2100, and then quantified again using the KAPA Library Quantification kit. A separate single-read 150-cycle Illumina NextSeq 550 flow cell was used to sequence each immunoSEQ 96-well plate. Per the source publication's procedure: The immunoSEQ output contained only junctional sequences without quality scores, so filtering could not match that applied to full-length reads. Sequences were annotated with PyIR, a Python wrapper for IgBLAST v1.9, and V/J genes and CDR3 were assigned using IMGT germline references. Reads were filtered out if the reads had weak V/J assignments (E-value above 1e-6), no CDR3, stop codons, out-of-frame junctions, or ambiguous translated residues. V3J clonotypes were defined as sequences sharing the same inferred V gene, J gene, and CDR3 amino acid sequence. To compute the percentage overlap between repertoires, the number of shared unique clonotypes was divided by the size of the smaller repertoire. RTK rarefaction, the Chao1 estimator, and Recon v2.1 estimates of unobserved clonotypes were used to assess repertoire richness. Generation probabilities for all TCRbeta clonotypes obtained by the gDNA method from a handful of donors were computed using OLGA. The clones in this table, taken by TCRdb from immuneACCESS, are in-frame only. Not every clone is retained; where verified, under half of the shortfall comes from an unresolved V gene, and the cause of the rest is unknown. The DNA gave D and trimming, while V, J and clone size come from that table. A total of around 620,000 clones appear in this sample, roughly 95% of them only once. About 0.11% of the sample comes from the top ten.

From the cysteine up to the phenylalanine, the CDR3 has a length of 13 residues. Only CDR3 DNA remains: 39 bases, in frame from the first base. The germline V gene (reference sequence) specifies WNHNN as CDR1 and SYGVQD as CDR2. Sequenced material: naive CD8+ T cells sorted from blood. The meaning of the sample's cell subset or site label: CD45RA+CCR7+. The source of this sequence is a woman aged 30 to 39 in good health. Recombination connected TRBV10-1 to TRBJ2-5; no D segment can be confidently identified. The assigned J gene may be wrong: the sequence end matches TRBJ2-7 better. The bases are TGCGCCAGCAGTGATGACAACTCCTACGAGCAGTACTTC. Its coded protein is CASSDDNSYEQYF.